This T cell receptor (beta chain) was identified in a study of T cell changes during pregnancy in multiple sclerosis. Libraries were prepared by immunoSEQ multiplex PCR; TCRdb keeps only in-frame clonotypes and omits some of them. Of approximately 100,000 clones detected, about 89% appear once; the ten largest clones hold approximately 3.7%. Trimming left V 7 bases short and J 7 bases short, with 13 bases between. The CDR3 loop spans 12 amino acids. Germline lookup yields CDR1 MNHEY and CDR2 SVGAGI. The chain carries TRBV6-5 and TRBJ1-2; perhaps TRBD1 as D (6 bases). This specimen consisted of peripheral blood, obtained after pregnancy. This TCR was sampled from a female donor with multiple sclerosis, enrolled in a pregnancy study. The CDR3 nucleotides read TGTGCCAGCACGGCAGGGGTCAGTGGCTACACCTTC. Translating gives CASTAGVSGYTF.